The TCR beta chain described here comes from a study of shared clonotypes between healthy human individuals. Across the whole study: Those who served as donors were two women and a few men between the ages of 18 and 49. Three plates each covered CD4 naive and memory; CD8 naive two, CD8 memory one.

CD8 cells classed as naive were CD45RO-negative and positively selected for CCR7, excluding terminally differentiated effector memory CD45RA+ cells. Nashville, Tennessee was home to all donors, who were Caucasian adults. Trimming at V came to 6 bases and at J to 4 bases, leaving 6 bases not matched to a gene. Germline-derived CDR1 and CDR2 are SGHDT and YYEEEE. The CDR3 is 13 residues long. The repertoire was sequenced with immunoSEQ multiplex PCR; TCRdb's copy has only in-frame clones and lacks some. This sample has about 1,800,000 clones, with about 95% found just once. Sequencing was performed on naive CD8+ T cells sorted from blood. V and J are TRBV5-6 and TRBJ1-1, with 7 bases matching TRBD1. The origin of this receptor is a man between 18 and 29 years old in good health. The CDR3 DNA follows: TGTGCCAGCACCGCAGGGGGAATCACTGAAGCTTTCTTT. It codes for CASTAGGITEAFF. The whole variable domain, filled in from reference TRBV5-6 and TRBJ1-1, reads DAGVTQSPTHLIKTRGQQVTLRCSPKSGHDTVSWYQQALGQGPQFIFQYYEEEERQRGNFPDRFSGHQFPNYSSELNVNALLLGDSALYLCASTAGGITEAFFGQGTRLTVV.